A selection of T cell receptor beta chains follows, all from one sample in a study of cytomegalovirus exposure and HLA in healthy donors. Produced via immunoSEQ multiplex PCR; TCRdb's table is partial and in-frame only. The data hold about 120,000 clones, with 60% to 85% observed a single time. Specimen: PBMCs. All receptors derive from a woman aged 40 to 50 in good health and CMV-seropositive. Both conserved end residues are part of each CDR3. Fields, in order: V gene, clone size, J gene, D gene, CDR3 protein, CDR3 DNA. D genes are given only for firm matches. Rows may omit the clone size; those that give it use once, few, many or a size class.

V gene: TRBV5-5; clone size: few; J gene: TRBJ2-7; D gene: NA; CDR3 protein: CASSITQGPSSYEQYF; CDR3 DNA: TGTGCCAGCAGCATAACACAGGGCCCTAGCTCCTACGAGCAGTACTTC
V gene: TRBV13; clone size: NA; J gene: TRBJ1-5; D gene: NA; CDR3 protein: CASSPYGGQPQHF; CDR3 DNA: TGTGCCAGCAGCCCGTACGGTGGTCAGCCCCAGCATTTT
V gene: TRBV2; clone size: NA; J gene: TRBJ1-5; D gene: NA; CDR3 protein: CASRDDRSDQPQHF; CDR3 DNA: TGTGCCAGCAGGGACGACAGATCAGATCAGCCCCAGCATTTT
V gene: TRBV28; clone size: NA; J gene: TRBJ1-2; D gene: NA; CDR3 protein: CASSLQLGGGTNYGYTF; CDR3 DNA: TGTGCCAGCAGTTTACAGCTCGGGGGTGGAACTAACTATGGCTACACCTTC
V gene: TRBV4-1; clone size: NA; J gene: TRBJ2-1; D gene: TRBD2; CDR3 protein: CASSQDQLAGVYNEQFF; CDR3 DNA: TGCGCCAGCAGCCAAGATCAGCTAGCGGGAGTCTACAATGAGCAGTTCTTC
V gene: TRBV10-3; clone size: NA; J gene: TRBJ1-5; D gene: NA; CDR3 protein: CAISARQDNQPQHF; CDR3 DNA: TGTGCCATCAGTGCAAGACAGGATAATCAGCCCCAGCATTTT
V gene: TRBV18; clone size: NA; J gene: TRBJ1-3; D gene: NA; CDR3 protein: CASSPPPLNTIYF; CDR3 DNA: TGTGCCAGCTCACCGCCCCCACTGAATACCATATATTTT
V gene: TRBV5-1; clone size: NA; J gene: TRBJ2-7; D gene: NA; CDR3 protein: CASSWDQTGSYEQYF; CDR3 DNA: TGCGCCAGCAGCTGGGACCAGACAGGTTCCTACGAGCAGTACTTC
V gene: TRBV19; clone size: NA; J gene: TRBJ2-7; D gene: NA; CDR3 protein: CASSPRGGRAYEQYF; CDR3 DNA: TGTGCCAGTAGTCCCCGTGGGGGCAGGGCCTACGAGCAGTACTTC
V gene: TRBV29-1; clone size: NA; J gene: TRBJ2-7; D gene: TRBD1; CDR3 protein: CSVGGQGGGSEQYF; CDR3 DNA: TGCAGCGTTGGGGGACAGGGAGGTGGGTCGGAGCAGTACTTC
V gene: TRBV12-5; clone size: NA; J gene: TRBJ2-6; D gene: NA; CDR3 protein: CASGPRDPSIGGANVLTF; CDR3 DNA: TGTGCTAGTGGCCCGCGGGATCCTTCTATTGGAGGGGCCAACGTCCTGACTTTC
V gene: TRBV5-1; clone size: NA; J gene: TRBJ2-3; D gene: TRBD1; CDR3 protein: CASSWGQIDTQYF; CDR3 DNA: TGCGCCAGCAGCTGGGGACAGATTGATACGCAGTATTTT
V gene: TRBV11-2; clone size: NA; J gene: TRBJ1-3; D gene: NA; CDR3 protein: CASSLVRHSGNTIYF; CDR3 DNA: TGTGCCAGCAGCTTAGTCAGACACTCTGGAAACACCATATATTTT
V gene: TRBV11-2; clone size: NA; J gene: TRBJ1-1; D gene: NA; CDR3 protein: CASTPGWVNTEAFF; CDR3 DNA: TGTGCCAGCACCCCGGGGTGGGTCAACACTGAAGCTTTCTTT
V gene: TRBV7-2; clone size: NA; J gene: TRBJ1-2; D gene: NA; CDR3 protein: CASSLGLPTTVYGYTF; CDR3 DNA: TGTGCCAGCAGCTTAGGCCTTCCGACCACAGTTTATGGCTACACCTTC
V gene: TRBV10-3; clone size: few; J gene: TRBJ2-5; D gene: NA; CDR3 protein: CAISETGTQYF; CDR3 DNA: TGTGCCATCAGTGAAACAGGGACCCAGTACTTC
V gene: TRBV9; clone size: NA; J gene: TRBJ2-5; D gene: NA; CDR3 protein: CASSYDSQETQYF; CDR3 DNA: TGTGCCAGCAGCTATGACTCCCAAGAGACCCAGTACTTC
V gene: TRBV11-2; clone size: NA; J gene: TRBJ2-3; D gene: NA; CDR3 protein: CASSLGADSDTQYF; CDR3 DNA: TGTGCCAGCAGCTTAGGGGCGGACTCAGATACGCAGTATTTT
V gene: TRBV30; clone size: NA; J gene: TRBJ2-3; D gene: TRBD1; CDR3 protein: CAWSGGRGQGGTDTQYF; CDR3 DNA: TGTGCCTGGAGCGGAGGGCGAGGACAGGGGGGTACAGATACGCAGTATTTT
V gene: TRBV27; clone size: NA; J gene: TRBJ1-4; D gene: NA; CDR3 protein: CASSFLGGEKLFF; CDR3 DNA: TGTGCCAGCAGTTTCTTAGGAGGTGAAAAACTGTTTTTT
V gene: TRBV19; clone size: NA; J gene: TRBJ2-2; D gene: NA; CDR3 protein: CASSRYTASNTGELFF; CDR3 DNA: TGTGCCAGTAGTAGGTACACCGCATCGAACACCGGGGAGCTGTTTTTT
V gene: TRBV6-5; clone size: NA; J gene: TRBJ2-7; D gene: TRBD1; CDR3 protein: CASNPGTGGGEQYF; CDR3 DNA: TGTGCCAGCAATCCCGGGACAGGGGGCGGGGAGCAGTACTTC
V gene: TRBV14; clone size: NA; J gene: TRBJ2-3; D gene: NA; CDR3 protein: CASSHRGGATDTQYF; CDR3 DNA: TGTGCCAGCAGCCACAGAGGAGGGGCCACAGATACGCAGTATTTT
V gene: TRBV9; clone size: once; J gene: TRBJ2-1; D gene: NA; CDR3 protein: CASSVGTPSYNEQFF; CDR3 DNA: TGTGCCAGCAGCGTAGGTACACCATCCTACAATGAGCAGTTCTTC
V gene: TRBV7-3; clone size: NA; J gene: TRBJ1-1; D gene: TRBD1; CDR3 protein: CASSPGTGGEAFF; CDR3 DNA: TGTGCCAGCAGCCCTGGGACAGGGGGCGAAGCTTTCTTT
V gene: TRBV6-4; clone size: NA; J gene: TRBJ2-1; D gene: TRBD2; CDR3 protein: CASSDGRGDYNEQFF; CDR3 DNA: TGTGCCAGCAGTGACGGGCGGGGGGACTACAATGAGCAGTTCTTC
V gene: TRBV28; clone size: NA; J gene: TRBJ2-1; D gene: NA; CDR3 protein: CASSLSGQDEQFF; CDR3 DNA: TGTGCCAGCAGTTTATCCGGACAAGATGAGCAGTTCTTC
V gene: TRBV4-3; clone size: NA; J gene: TRBJ2-2; D gene: NA; CDR3 protein: CASSQDTEDLVSGELFF; CDR3 DNA: TGCGCCAGCAGCCAAGATACGGAGGACTTAGTTTCCGGGGAGCTGTTTTTT
V gene: TRBV28; clone size: NA; J gene: TRBJ1-4; D gene: NA; CDR3 protein: CASSLELSFEGNEKLFF; CDR3 DNA: TGTGCCAGCAGTTTAGAGTTGTCATTCGAGGGTAATGAAAAACTGTTTTTT
V gene: TRBV5-6; clone size: few; J gene: TRBJ2-7; D gene: TRBD1; CDR3 protein: CASSLYRGEYEQYF; CDR3 DNA: TGTGCCAGCAGCTTATACAGGGGGGAGTACGAGCAGTACTTC
V gene: TRBV4-3; clone size: few; J gene: TRBJ1-2; D gene: TRBD1; CDR3 protein: CASSQDGTAADGYTF; CDR3 DNA: TGCGCCAGCAGCCAAGACGGGACAGCTGCGGATGGCTACACCTTC
V gene: TRBV25-1; clone size: NA; J gene: TRBJ1-6; D gene: NA; CDR3 protein: CASSDPTGHALHF; CDR3 DNA: TGTGCCAGCAGTGATCCGACAGGTCACGCCCTCCACTTT
V gene: TRBV4-3; clone size: once; J gene: TRBJ1-2; D gene: NA; CDR3 protein: CASSQDSGRSGRGYTF; CDR3 DNA: TGCGCCAGCAGCCAAGATTCGGGTCGCTCCGGTCGGGGTTACACCTTC
V gene: TRBV28; clone size: NA; J gene: TRBJ2-1; D gene: TRBD2; CDR3 protein: CASSFTGTSYNEQFF; CDR3 DNA: TGTGCCAGCAGTTTTACCGGGACTAGCTACAATGAGCAGTTCTTC
V gene: TRBV18; clone size: NA; J gene: TRBJ2-5; D gene: TRBD2; CDR3 protein: CASAPSGGAGETQYF; CDR3 DNA: TGTGCCAGCGCCCCTAGCGGGGGGGCAGGCGAGACCCAGTACTTC
V gene: TRBV6-5; clone size: NA; J gene: TRBJ2-1; D gene: TRBD1; CDR3 protein: CASSYFRGRNHEQFF; CDR3 DNA: TGTGCCAGCAGTTACTTCAGGGGGCGCAACCATGAGCAGTTCTTC
V gene: TRBV5-4; clone size: NA; J gene: TRBJ2-2; D gene: NA; CDR3 protein: CASSQGGANTGELFF; CDR3 DNA: TGTGCCAGCAGCCAGGGGGGCGCGAACACCGGGGAGCTGTTTTTT
V gene: TRBV18; clone size: NA; J gene: TRBJ1-1; D gene: TRBD1; CDR3 protein: CASSPQDREGTEAFF; CDR3 DNA: TGTGCCAGCTCACCCCAGGACAGGGAGGGCACTGAAGCTTTCTTT
V gene: TRBV6-1; clone size: NA; J gene: TRBJ2-3; D gene: TRBD1; CDR3 protein: CASSDGGPDRGWEDTQYF; CDR3 DNA: TGTGCCAGCAGTGACGGGGGCCCCGACAGGGGCTGGGAAGATACGCAGTATTTT